This T cell receptor beta chain was retrieved from a study of neoadjuvant nivolumab and ipilimumab in lung cancer. Study results and caveats: Higher pretherapy blood TCR richness went with higher resected-tumor richness.

TCRdb's copy holds only in-frame clones and misses some; the assay was immunoSEQ multiplex PCR. The data show some 5,000 clones, with 90% to 95% seen just once and 3.1% held by the top ten. For this clone: Its specificity is unknown.

V trimming: 1 base; J trimming: 2 bases; junction bases outside the gene matches: 13. The CDR3 totals 20 residues. CDR1 SGHRS and CDR2 YFSETQ come from the germline V gene. The V and J genes are TRBV5-1 and TRBJ2-3; 13 positions match TRBD2. This clonotype was obtained from an adult with non-small cell lung cancer. Some clones in this sample may be carry-over from other donors' samples. The input for sequencing was blood, taken after neoadjuvant nivolumab, alone or with ipilimumab, at or shortly before surgery. The CDR3 region is CASSLWGAGTSGTHTDTQYF. CDR3 nucleotides: TGCGCCAGCAGCTTGTGGGGGGCCGGGACTAGCGGGACTCACACAGATACGCAGTATTTT.